Given below is one T cell receptor (beta chain) in context. Its antigen is still unknown. TCRdb itself ran the multiplex PCR reads through MiXCR, one entry per CDR3 protein. The sample lists around 22,000 distinct CDR3 sequences; about 64% were seen once. Germline loops: CDR1 GTSNPN, CDR2 SVGIG (reference sequence). V was pared by 0 bases and J by 0 bases, with 5 bases between. The CDR3 has 14 residues. This record belongs to a study of breast tumors, draining lymph nodes, adjacent tissues. Study observations and caveats: The lymph node origin of tumor T cells was framed as consistent with a hypothesis, not demonstrated. Compared with lymph nodes, tumors were less diverse; compared with nontumor tissue, more. Findings are consistent with lymph node origin and intratumoral expansion of most tumor T cells. Compared with basal-like, luminal-like tumors shared significantly more repertoire with nontumor tissue.

Source material: tumor-adjacent breast tissue. The sequence was obtained from a female donor with breast cancer. Some clones in this sample may be carry-over from other donors' samples. The V and J genes are TRBV30 and TRBJ1-4; no firm D call. The CDR3 protein is CAWSVGTTNEKLFF. In DNA, the CDR3 is TGTGCCTGGAGTGTCGGGACAACTAATGAAAAACTGTTTTTT.